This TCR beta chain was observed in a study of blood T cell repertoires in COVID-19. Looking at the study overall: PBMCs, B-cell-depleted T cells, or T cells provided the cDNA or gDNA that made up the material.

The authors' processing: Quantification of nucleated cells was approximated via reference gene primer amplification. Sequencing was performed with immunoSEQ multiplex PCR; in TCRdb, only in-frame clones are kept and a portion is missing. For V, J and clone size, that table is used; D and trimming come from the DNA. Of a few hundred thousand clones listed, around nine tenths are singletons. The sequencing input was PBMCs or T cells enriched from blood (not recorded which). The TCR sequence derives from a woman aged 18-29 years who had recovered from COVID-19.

The CDR3 region is CASSPQVGGGPYGYTF. Here the CDR3 DNA reads TGCGCCAGCAGCCCCCAGGTCGGAGGGGGCCCCTATGGCTACACCTTC. V is TRBV4-1 and J is TRBJ1-2, with 7 bases identical to TRBD1. Unmatched junction bases numbered 12, after V lost 4 bases and J lost 4 bases. The CDR3 totals 16 residues. The germline V gene has CDR1 MGHRA and CDR2 YSYEKL.